This TCR beta chain appears in the sequencing data of a study of shared clonotypes between healthy human individuals. On this clone itself: The antigen is undetermined.

General study findings and limits: The expectation was that sequencing depth would affect clonotype sharing among donors. The authors sampled blood alone, and tissue repertoires likely differ.

This table comes from immunoSEQ multiplex PCR, and its TCRdb copy is limited to in-frame clones, with some not included. The sample records 450,000 to 600,000 clones, around 74% being singletons. Sequenced: PBMCs. The receptor was isolated from a woman aged 40 to 50 in good health. Some clones in this sample may be carry-over from other donors' samples.

The CDR3 DNA reads as TGTGCCATCAGGGGGGGGTTGGACAGGGGTCAGCCCCAGCATTTT. Residues: CAIRGGLDRGQPQHF. The J gene is TRBJ1-5, the V gene TRBV10-3, with 9 bases identical to TRBD1. Losses at the gene ends were 6 bases for V and 6 bases for J; bases not matched to a gene: 9. Germline lookup yields CDR1 ENHRY and CDR2 SYGVKD. The CDR3 has 15 amino acids.